The clone carrying this T cell receptor beta chain came up a few times. Its specificity is not known. These data come from a study of identical twins' blood T cells. General observations from the study: Twins shared about as many clonotypes as their cloneset sizes predicted.

V shed 5 bases and J 2 bases; nucleotides not matched to a gene: 2. This CDR3 contains 14 residues. Germline CDR1 DFQATT, CDR2 SNEGSKA (reference sequence). TCRdb passed the 5' RACE reads through MiXCR, listing each CDR3 protein once. The sample holds a few hundred thousand distinct CDR3 sequences, 28% seen once. The chain has TRBV20-1 and TRBJ2-3, with TRBD2 matching over 12 bases. This clonotype originated in a woman between 18 and 55 years old in good health. The specimen sequenced was PBMCs. CDR3 in amino acids: CSAWTSGNTDTQYF. The CDR3 nucleotides read TGCAGTGCTTGGACTAGCGGGAACACAGATACGCAGTATTTT.